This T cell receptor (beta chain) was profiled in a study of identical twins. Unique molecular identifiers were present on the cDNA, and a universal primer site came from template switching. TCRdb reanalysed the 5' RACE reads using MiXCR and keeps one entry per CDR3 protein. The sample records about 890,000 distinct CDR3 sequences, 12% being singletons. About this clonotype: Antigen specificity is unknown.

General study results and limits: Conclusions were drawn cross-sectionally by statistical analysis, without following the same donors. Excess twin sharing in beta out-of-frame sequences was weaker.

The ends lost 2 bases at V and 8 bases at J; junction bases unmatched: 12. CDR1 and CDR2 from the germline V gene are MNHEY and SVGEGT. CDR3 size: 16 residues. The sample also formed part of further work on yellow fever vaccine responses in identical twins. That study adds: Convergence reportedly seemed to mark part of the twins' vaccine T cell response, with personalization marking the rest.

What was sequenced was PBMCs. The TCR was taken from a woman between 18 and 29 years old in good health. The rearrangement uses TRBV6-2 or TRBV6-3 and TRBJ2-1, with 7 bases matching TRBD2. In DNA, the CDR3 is TGTGCCAGCAGTTACGGGGAGGGGTCCCTCTCGGATGAGCAGTTCTTC. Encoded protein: CASSYGEGSLSDEQFF.